The clone carrying this T cell receptor (beta chain) was detected a few times. The target antigen is unknown. V dropped 5 bases and J dropped 8 bases, with 19 bases sitting between them. This CDR3 is 14 amino acids long. Germline V lookup: CDR1 SGHAT, CDR2 FQNNGV. The PCR was carried out with 60 Vbeta primers and 13 Jbeta primers. TCRdb keeps only in-frame clones here, not all; method: immunoSEQ multiplex PCR. The top ten clones hold around 4% of a sample with about 150,000 clones, roughly 70% of them seen once. This entry comes from a study of cytomegalovirus exposure and HLA in healthy donors. Study-wide results and caveats: In an earlier analysis, most TCR beta V segments were productive about 87% or about 30% of the time. Presence/absence analyses assumed roughly uniform sequencing depth across donors, which may not hold. A list of 150 or so TCR beta chains associated with cytomegalovirus was given.

The sequencing input was PBMCs. The receptor was derived from a man in his late teens or twenties in good health and CMV-seropositive. The rearrangement uses TRBV11-2 and TRBJ2-7; D not resolved. The chain's CDR3 is CASSPRWQVGQQYF. The CDR3 DNA sequence: TGTGCCAGCAGCCCCCGGTGGCAGGTGGGCCAGCAGTACTTC.